The rows below give T cell receptor beta chains drawn from one sample of a study of shared clonotypes between healthy human individuals. Method: immunoSEQ multiplex PCR; TCRdb's copy keeps in-frame clones and lacks some. Of 2 million to 2.5 million clones listed, more than 85% are singletons. The sequencing sample was made of naive CD4+ T cells from PBMCs. These receptors all come from a man between 18 and 29 years old in good health. Some clones in this sample may be carry-over from other donors' samples. Each CDR3 is given with its conserved first and last residue. The order of the fields is clone size, J gene, V gene, D gene, CDR3 protein, CDR3 DNA. A D gene is named only where the DNA matches it firmly. Only part of the rows carry a size: once, few, many, or a class if the clone is expanded.

clone_size: -
j_call: TRBJ1-2
v_call: TRBV6-5
d_call: -
cdr3_aa: CASSPTSRGGSGYTF
cdr3_nt: TGTGCCAGCAGCCCGACCAGCAGGGGAGGGAGTGGCTACACCTTC

clone_size: -
j_call: TRBJ2-2
v_call: TRBV2
d_call: -
cdr3_aa: CASRQNSASNTGELFF
cdr3_nt: TGTGCCAGCCGTCAGAACTCGGCCTCAAACACCGGGGAGCTGTTTTTT

clone_size: once
j_call: TRBJ1-5
v_call: TRBV6-1
d_call: TRBD1
cdr3_aa: CASRDRGLNQPQHF
cdr3_nt: TGTGCCAGCAGGGACAGGGGGCTTAATCAGCCCCAGCATTTT

clone_size: -
j_call: TRBJ2-3
v_call: TRBV10-3
d_call: TRBD2
cdr3_aa: CAIRPTSGIVTDTQYF
cdr3_nt: TGTGCCATCAGACCGACTAGCGGGATTGTCACAGATACGCAGTATTTT

clone_size: once
j_call: TRBJ2-5
v_call: TRBV4-1
d_call: -
cdr3_aa: CASSRPSLGETQYF
cdr3_nt: TGCGCCAGCAGCCGACCCAGCTTGGGAGAGACCCAGTACTTC

clone_size: -
j_call: TRBJ2-7
v_call: TRBV10-3
d_call: -
cdr3_aa: CAISVTDSYEQYF
cdr3_nt: TGTGCCATCAGTGTGACAGACTCCTACGAGCAGTACTTC

clone_size: -
j_call: TRBJ2-5
v_call: TRBV15
d_call: -
cdr3_aa: CATSHIQETQYF
cdr3_nt: TGTGCCACCAGCCACATTCAAGAGACCCAGTACTTC

clone_size: -
j_call: TRBJ1-2
v_call: TRBV6-6
d_call: -
cdr3_aa: CASSSAGSYGYTF
cdr3_nt: TGTGCCAGCAGTTCCGCAGGGTCCTATGGCTACACCTTC

clone_size: once
j_call: TRBJ2-3
v_call: TRBV19
d_call: -
cdr3_aa: CASSSGPGASTDTQYF
cdr3_nt: TGTGCCAGTAGTTCGGGGCCAGGGGCTAGCACAGATACGCAGTATTTT

clone_size: -
j_call: TRBJ2-2
v_call: TRBV28
d_call: TRBD2
cdr3_aa: CASSSILTSGNTGELFF
cdr3_nt: TGTGCCAGCAGTTCCATACTGACTAGCGGGAACACCGGGGAGCTGTTTTTT

clone_size: -
j_call: TRBJ2-3
v_call: TRBV18
d_call: -
cdr3_aa: CASSLGTPGAIDTQYF
cdr3_nt: TGTGCCAGCTCCTTAGGGACTCCCGGTGCTATCGATACGCAGTATTTT

clone_size: -
j_call: TRBJ2-7
v_call: TRBV27
d_call: -
cdr3_aa: CASSFGRQISYEQYF
cdr3_nt: TGTGCCAGCAGTTTCGGGCGGCAGATCTCCTACGAGCAGTACTTC

clone_size: -
j_call: TRBJ2-3
v_call: TRBV9
d_call: -
cdr3_aa: CASSASPLDPTEYF
cdr3_nt: TGTGCCAGCAGCGCCTCACCGTTAGACCCCACCGAGTATTTT

clone_size: -
j_call: TRBJ2-3
v_call: TRBV18
d_call: TRBD1
cdr3_aa: CASSPFPQGEFADTQYF
cdr3_nt: TGTGCCAGCTCACCATTTCCTCAGGGGGAATTTGCAGATACGCAGTATTTT

clone_size: -
j_call: TRBJ2-7
v_call: TRBV10-3
d_call: -
cdr3_aa: CAIGDTLEQYF
cdr3_nt: TGTGCCATCGGCGACACCCTAGAGCAGTACTTC

clone_size: -
j_call: TRBJ2-3
v_call: TRBV7-2
d_call: -
cdr3_aa: CASSFSRDTDTQYF
cdr3_nt: TGTGCCAGCAGCTTCTCTCGGGATACAGATACGCAGTATTTT

clone_size: -
j_call: TRBJ1-3
v_call: TRBV9
d_call: -
cdr3_aa: CASARGSGNTIYF
cdr3_nt: TGTGCCAGCGCCCGAGGGTCTGGAAACACCATATATTTT

clone_size: -
j_call: TRBJ1-5
v_call: TRBV19
d_call: -
cdr3_aa: CASSISRAGYDQPQHF
cdr3_nt: TGTGCCAGTAGTATATCGAGAGCAGGGTACGATCAGCCCCAGCATTTT

clone_size: -
j_call: TRBJ2-2
v_call: TRBV7-7
d_call: TRBD2
cdr3_aa: CASSLGRDTGELFF
cdr3_nt: TGTGCCAGCAGCTTGGGGAGGGACACCGGGGAGCTGTTTTTT

clone_size: -
j_call: TRBJ2-7
v_call: TRBV30
d_call: TRBD1
cdr3_aa: CAWSESWTGRTYEQYF
cdr3_nt: TGTGCCTGGAGTGAAAGCTGGACAGGGAGGACCTACGAGCAGTACTTC

clone_size: -
j_call: TRBJ2-7
v_call: TRBV7-2
d_call: -
cdr3_aa: CASSYIAVGSYEQYF
cdr3_nt: TGTGCCAGCAGCTATATAGCGGTTGGGTCCTACGAGCAGTACTTC

clone_size: -
j_call: TRBJ2-2
v_call: TRBV5-1
d_call: -
cdr3_aa: CASSLRGELFF
cdr3_nt: TGCGCCAGCAGCTTAAGGGGGGAGCTGTTTTTT